This note documents a single T cell receptor (beta chain) sequence. The data derive from a study of blood T cell repertoires in COVID-19. Turning to the study itself: COVID-19 samples collected from the United States, Italy and Spain covered acute and convalescent phases. PBMCs, B-cell-depleted T cells, or T cells were the source of the cDNA or gDNA that made up the material.

V lost 2 bases and J 9 bases, leaving 15 bases between the germline ends. This CDR3 spans 14 amino acids. CDR1 is SGDLS and CDR2 is YYNGEE in the germline V gene. Participants reported their clinical history, and cohort assignment relied on those reports. Original handling: From reference gene primer amplification, estimates of nucleated cell counts were derived. This table comes from immunoSEQ multiplex PCR, and its TCRdb copy is limited to in-frame clones, with some not included. The V and J calls and clone size come from that table; D and trimming were worked out from the DNA. Of 300,000 to 500,000 clones detected, around 89% appear once; the ten largest clones hold 0.95% to 1%.

The V and J genes are TRBV9 and TRBJ2-1; a weak D match, TRBD2 (5 bases). The TCR comes from a woman aged 25 to 39 with acute COVID-19. The sequencing input was PBMCs or T cells enriched from blood (not recorded which). CDR3 in DNA: TGTGCCAGCAGCGTGCTACGGAGCGGAGGTGAGCAGTTCTTC. The encoded protein is CASSVLRSGGEQFF.